This T cell receptor beta chain was captured in a study of T cells after yellow fever vaccination. This clonotype was detected only a few times. The antigen remains unidentified. TCRdb passed the 5' RACE reads through MiXCR, listing each CDR3 protein once. The repertoire has about 550,000 distinct CDR3 sequences, less than 20% of them found once; the top ten carry roughly an eighth. The V gene end was trimmed by 2 bases and the J gene end by 0 bases; junction bases not matched to a gene: 3. CDR1 MDHEN and CDR2 SYDVKM come from the germline V gene. The CDR3 has 16 residues. Findings of the study overall: The bulk population could contribute abundant contaminating clonotypes to FACS-sorted repertoires.

J is TRBJ2-1 and V is TRBV28; TRBD2 matches 8 bases. This specimen consisted of PBMCs, obtained 15 days after the yellow fever booster vaccination. The sequence was obtained from a man between 25 and 39 years old who received the YFV17D yellow fever vaccine. CDR3 amino acids: CASSLLGTSSYNEQFF. The CDR3, as DNA: TGTGCCAGCAGTTTACTCGGGACTAGCTCCTACAATGAGCAGTTCTTC. Complete variable domain (other parts from reference TRBV28 and TRBJ2-1): DVKVTQSSRYLVKRTGEKVFLECVQDMDHENMFWYRQDPGLGLRLIYFSYDVKMKEKGDIPEGYSVSREKKERFSLILESASTNQTSMYLCASSLLGTSSYNEQFFGPGTRLTVL.